The entry below describes one T cell receptor beta chain. Its cognate antigen is unknown. Per the original data handling: Samples held a median of about 94,000 TCRs, range roughly 20,000–750,000. TCRdb passed the RACE reads through MiXCR, listing each CDR3 protein once. TCRdb, not the original authors, processed these V and J calls. The sample lists fewer than 200,000 distinct CDR3 sequences, approximately 29% seen once, with about 2.7% in the top ten. Time point: pre-sensitization, week 0. Sample treatment: therapeutic diphenylcyclopropenone sensitization with weekly scalp DPC. In every case, blood was obtained before the patch test was applied. The CDR3 has 15 amino acids. Trimming shortened V by 5 bases and J by 9 bases, and 18 bases separated the two germline ends. Germline V gives CDR1 SGHRS, CDR2 YFSETQ. The sample comes from a study of human T cells and chemical hapten exposure. Study as a whole: Donors were sensitized with 2% DPC on the upper inner arm. Study observations and caveats: Expanded TCR counts at PT1 went up together with patch test score, a positive correlation.

The chain has TRBV5-1 and TRBJ1-6; D is undetermined. This material consisted of whole blood, taken in connection with sensitization to the hapten diphenylcyclopropenone (DPC). The TCR originated in a woman in her 30s with alopecia areata. Some clones in this sample may be carry-over from other donors' samples. The CDR3: CASRGLEGSASPLHF. The CDR3 nucleotides read TGCGCCAGCAGGGGTTTAGAGGGATCCGCTTCACCCCTCCACTTT.